This entry is about one T cell receptor beta chain. Measured with immunoSEQ multiplex PCR; TCRdb has only the in-frame clones, and not every one. The sample lists around 30,000 clones, 80% to 90% seen once, with 13% in the top ten. This sample was included in a study of blood T cell repertoires in COVID-19. CDR3 size: 14 residues. The V gene lost 3 bases and the J gene lost 4 bases, with 13 bases spanning the gap. Germline CDR1 and CDR2: SGHVS and FNYEAQ. The sequence was collected from a human donor in a cohort sampled during active COVID-19. The donor label of this sample is uncertain. This chain links TRBV7-6 with TRBJ2-7, with a possible D match to TRBD1 (6 bases). The sequencing sample was made of peripheral blood. The CDR3 nucleotides read TGTGCCAGCAGCTTGTTCAGGGGTTCATACGAGCAGTACTTC. The encoded protein is CASSLFRGSYEQYF.